This T cell receptor beta chain was identified in a study of blood T cell repertoires in COVID-19. Across the whole study: COVID-19 samples collected from the United States, Italy and Spain covered acute and convalescent phases. T cells, B-cell-depleted T cells, or PBMCs provided the cDNA or gDNA that served as material.

Germline CDR1 is SGHVS and CDR2 is FQNEAQ. CDR3 length: 15 residues. Deletions cut 5 bases from V and 0 bases from J, with 11 bases between. In the original processing: Reference gene primers were amplified, and this amplification served to estimate nucleated cell counts. The data were produced by immunoSEQ multiplex PCR, yet TCRdb's version contains in-frame clones alone and is incomplete. That table supplies the V and J calls and clone size; D and trimming were determined from the DNA. Of 150,000 to 200,000 clones listed, 88% were seen once; the top ten hold 6%. The specimen sequenced was peripheral blood. This clonotype was obtained from a man aged 40-49 years with active or convalescent COVID-19. The genes are TRBV7-8 and TRBJ1-3, with D possibly being TRBD1 (5 bases). For the CDR3, the DNA is TGTGCCAGCAGCGCCAGGGATGTCTCTGGAAACACCATATATTTT. Amino acids: CASSARDVSGNTIYF. The entire variable domain, with the rest obtained from reference TRBV7-8 and TRBJ1-3, is as follows: GAGVSQSPRYKVAKRGQDVALRCDPISGHVSLFWYQQALGQGPEFLTYFQNEAQLDKSGLPSDRFFAERPEGSVSTLKIQRTQQEDSAVYLCASSARDVSGNTIYFGEGSWLTVV.